This T cell receptor beta chain was sequenced in a study of HIV-infected patients and healthy controls. The CDR3 extends over 12 amino acids. Germline V gene sequence: CDR1 SQVTM, CDR2 ANQGSEA. Trimming took off 5 bases at V and 0 bases at J, with 7 bases between the two ends. TCRdb recomputed calls from the 5' RACE reads with MiXCR, one row per CDR3 protein. The sample yields around 62,000 distinct CDR3 sequences, about 19% seen once. This chain connects TRBV29-1 to TRBJ1-1; tentative D call: TRBD1 (5 bases). Source material: CD4+ T cells from blood. This clonotype originated in a human donor in good health. The CDR3 DNA is TGCAGCGTTCAGGGCATGAACACTGAAGCTTTCTTT. As protein: CSVQGMNTEAFF.